These 3 T cell receptor beta chains share one sample of origin, sequenced in a study of shared clonotypes between healthy human individuals. The repertoire was sequenced with immunoSEQ multiplex PCR; TCRdb's copy has only in-frame clones and lacks some. Here the sample spans roughly 2,000,000 clones, 85% to 95% being singletons. As defined, naive CD8 cells were CD45RO-negative and positively selected for CCR7, with terminally differentiated effector memory CD45RA+ cells excluded. The sequenced sample consisted of naive CD8+ T cells sorted from blood. These receptors all come from a man aged 18 to 35 in good health.

The genes are TRBV7-9 and TRBJ1-4; D is perhaps TRBD1 (6 bases). The CDR3 has 12 residues. The V end lost 5 bases, the J end lost 6 bases, and 7 bases lay between the germline ends. The germline V gene has CDR1 SEHNR and CDR2 FQNEAQ (reference sequence). The CDR3, as DNA: TGTGCCAGCAGCCGGACAGATGAAAAACTGTTTTTT. It codes for CASSRTDEKLFF.

The CDR3 region is CASSAIGQDEAFF. CDR3 in DNA: TGTGCCAGCAGCGCGATAGGACAGGACGAAGCTTTCTTT. The chain employs TRBV9 and TRBJ1-1; 7 nucleotides agree with TRBD1. J was trimmed by 8 bases and V by 3 bases; bases with no gene match: 7. This CDR3 spans 13 amino acids. Germline V gene lookup returns CDR1 SGDLS and CDR2 YYNGEE.

The chain joins TRBV30 to TRBJ2-1; no clear D gene. The CDR3 is 14 residues long. Germline loops: CDR1 GTSNPN, CDR2 SVGIG (reference sequence). The V end was cut by 5 bases, the J end by 0 bases, with 11 bases between. The CDR3 nucleotides read TGTGCCTGGGATACGGGCGTCTCCTACAATGAGCAGTTCTTC. It codes for CAWDTGVSYNEQFF.